This record looks at one T cell receptor beta chain sequence and its context. The source of the sample is a study of blood T cell repertoires in COVID-19. Study as a whole: From T cells, B-cell-depleted T cells, or PBMCs came the material, which was cDNA or gDNA.

The study counted Cohort 3 donors as recovered given two negative PCRs, clearance, or symptom resolution. Per the authors' pipeline: By means of reference gene primer amplification, nucleated cell counts were estimated. Method: immunoSEQ multiplex PCR; TCRdb's copy keeps in-frame clones and lacks some. V and J calls and clone size come straight from that table; D and trimming were deduced from the DNA. The sample carries roughly 330,000 clones, 85% to 90% recorded once. Sequenced: PBMCs or T cells enriched from blood (not recorded which). The source is a woman younger than 30 who had recovered from COVID-19.

The CDR3 sequence is CASSQGIGTGYEQYF. The CDR3 coding sequence is TGTGCCAGCAGCCAGGGGATCGGGACAGGGTACGAGCAGTACTTC. The chain employs TRBV4-2 and TRBJ2-7; 9 bases map to TRBD1. The germline gives CDR1 LGHNA, CDR2 YNFKEQ. The junction had 7 bases not matched to a gene; V was cut back by 3 bases and J by 4 bases. There are 15 residues in the CDR3.